The 7 T cell receptor beta chains given below trace back to one sample, sequenced in a study of STAT5B mutations in CD4+ large granular lymphocyte leukemia. Produced via immunoSEQ multiplex PCR; TCRdb's table is partial and in-frame only. Seen here are roughly 30,000 clones, about 85% observed once, and the top ten hold less than 3.5%. Specimen: CD4+ T cells from blood buffy coats. Receptors originate from a human donor in good health.

There are a few counts of this clone. V is TRBV4-1 and J is TRBJ1-1; D perhaps matches TRBD1 (5 bases). The germline V gene has CDR1 MGHRA and CDR2 YSYEKL. V lost 4 bases and J 5 bases, leaving 17 bases between the germline ends. The CDR3 is 15 residues long. The chain's CDR3 is CASSLGPRVGTEAFF. The CDR3, as DNA: TGCGCCAGCAGCCTCGGGCCCAGGGTAGGGACTGAAGCTTTCTTT.

The chain employs TRBV12-5 and TRBJ2-1, with 14 bases aligning to TRBD2. Germline-derived CDR1 and CDR2 are LGHNT and FRNRAP. V lost 0 bases and J lost 8; bases outside the gene matches: 3. The CDR3 covers 16 residues. This CDR3 is CASGLVTSGRADEQFF. The CDR3, as DNA: TGTGCTAGTGGTTTGGTGACTAGCGGGAGGGCCGATGAGCAGTTCTTC.

The V gene is TRBV6-5, the J gene TRBJ2-7, with TRBD1 matching over 7 bases. The CDR3 extends over 12 amino acids. J was trimmed by 5 bases and V by 6 bases; bases with no gene match: 4. Germline CDR1 reads MNHEY; CDR2 reads SVGAGI. CDR3 nucleotide sequence: TGTGCCAGCAGCGCTGGACAGGACGAGCAGTACTTC. It codes for CASSAGQDEQYF.

V usage is TRBV28 and J usage is TRBJ1-1; D not certain. The germline V and J ends were trimmed by 6 bases and 1 base, with 15 bases remaining between them. The CDR3 totals 15 residues. Germline V CDR1 and CDR2: MDHEN, SYDVKM. The CDR3 nucleotides are TGTGCCAGCAGCACCCACGGGGATAAGAACACTGAAGCTTTCTTT. This codes for CASSTHGDKNTEAFF.

A single count supports this clone. The V call is TRBV28, the J call TRBJ2-4, with 11 bases identical to TRBD1. This CDR3 region has 13 residues. V trimming: 5 bases; J trimming: 8 bases; junction bases outside the gene matches: 2. Per the germline V gene, CDR1 is MDHEN and CDR2 is SYDVKM. The CDR3, as DNA: TGTGCCAGCAGTGGGGACAGGGGGTACATTCAGTACTTC. Protein product: CASSGDRGYIQYF.

This chain connects TRBV5-6 to TRBJ2-3; D may be TRBD1 (6 bases). The CDR3 contains 15 residues. The V end lost 0 bases, the J end lost 0 bases, and 8 bases lay between the germline ends. From germline, CDR1 is SGHDT and CDR2 YYEEEE. The CDR3 nucleotides are TGTGCCAGCAGCTTGGCAGGGGCTAGCACAGATACGCAGTATTTT. Encoded protein: CASSLAGASTDTQYF.

The chain carries TRBV6-1 and TRBJ2-3; D is possibly TRBD2 (5 bases). CDR1 and CDR2 (germline): MNHNS, SASEGT. The length of the CDR3 is 13 residues. V was trimmed by 6 bases and J by 4 bases, leaving 11 bases between them. This CDR3 reads CASREGSADTQYF. CDR3 bases: TGTGCCAGCAGAGAGGGATCGGCAGATACGCAGTATTTT.